This passage covers 9 T cell receptor beta chains from one sample sequenced in a study of regulatory T cells in long-lasting Graves disease. Library construction for TCR beta used iRepertoire HTBI primers and Arm-PCR of CDR3 regions. Using its own MiXCR run on the multiplex PCR reads, TCRdb lists one record per CDR3 protein. The sample lists 420,000 or so distinct CDR3 sequences, less than 25% occurring once. Time point reported: persistent/refractory GD, antithyroid drugs over 5 years with positive TRAb. After RNA was extracted from PBMCs, the TCR library was made from it. Material: peripheral blood mononuclear cells (PBMCs), obtained when the disease was refractory, from a patient treated with antithyroid drugs. All receptors derive from a female donor with Graves disease.

This clonotype has just a few counts. This rearrangement joins TRBV24-1 to TRBJ1-2; 10 nucleotides match TRBD1. The CDR3 is 16 residues long. Germline CDR1 and CDR2: KGHDR and SFDVKD. The V gene end was trimmed by 4 bases and the J gene end by 4 bases; junction bases not matched to a gene: 8. CDR3 sequence: CATSDTTGGGPYGYTF. The CDR3 DNA is TGTGCCACCAGTGACACGACAGGGGGCGGCCCCTATGGCTACACCTTC.

This clonotype has a count of ten or more. V is TRBV28 and J is TRBJ1-2; D remains ambiguous. Germline CDR1 and CDR2: MDHEN and SYDVKM. Trimming left V 6 bases short and J 8 bases short, with 10 bases between. The CDR3 loop spans 11 amino acids. CDR3 sequence reads: CASSRNEGYTF. In DNA form, the CDR3 reads TGTGCCAGCAGCAGGAATGAGGGCTACACCTTC.

This clonotype came up many times. J is TRBJ2-2 and V is TRBV7-6; the D gene is possibly TRBD1 (5 bases). The CDR3 is 14 amino acids. Trimming took off 1 base at V and 8 bases at J, with 11 bases between the two ends. Germline lookup yields CDR1 SGHVS and CDR2 FNYEAQ. DNA for the CDR3: TGTGCCAGCAGCTTAGGGGCCCGACAGGGGGAGCTGTTTTTT. Translation gives CASSLGARQGELFF.

This clonotype has a handful of counts. The chain is built from TRBV6-1 and TRBJ2-7; TRBD2 aligns across 10 bases. The germline V gene has CDR1 MNHNS and CDR2 SASEGT. CDR3 length: 13 residues. The V and J ends lost 6 bases and 6 bases, in that order; junction bases with no gene match: 5. The CDR3 region is CASRGAGGPEQYF. The CDR3 coding sequence is TGTGCCAGCAGGGGAGCGGGAGGGCCCGAGCAGTACTTC.

This clonotype was seen a few times. V and J are TRBV11-2 and TRBJ1-3; D not certain. The CDR3 is 17 residues long. From germline, CDR1 is SGHAT and CDR2 FQNNGV. V was trimmed by 5 bases and J by 0 bases, leaving 17 bases between them. The DNA of the CDR3 is TGTGCCAGCAGCCGATATCCTCGGGGAAACTCTGGAAACACCATATATTTT. Its protein product is CASSRYPRGNSGNTIYF.

V is TRBV7-9 and J is TRBJ2-7, with D possibly being TRBD2 (6 bases). From germline, CDR1 is SEHNR and CDR2 FQNEAQ (reference sequence). V lost 3 bases to trimming and J lost 7 bases, with 13 bases between them. The CDR3 covers 13 residues. The CDR3 reads CASSFLASVEQYF. The CDR3 region has the DNA TGTGCCAGCAGCTTTTTGGCTAGCGTGGAGCAGTACTTC.

This clonotype has only a few counts. This chain uses TRBV5-1 with TRBJ2-7; D is possibly TRBD1 (6 bases). This CDR3 spans 13 amino acids. Germline CDR1 reads SGHRS; CDR2 reads YFSETQ. Trimming removed 0 bases at V and 4 bases at J, with 8 bases between. The CDR3 nucleotides read TGCGCCAGCAGCTTGGACAGGGAATACGAGCAGTACTTC. Translated: CASSLDREYEQYF.

This clonotype was counted ten times or more. The V and J genes are TRBV2 and TRBJ1-1, with D tentatively TRBD1 (5 bases). Germline V gives CDR1 SNHLY, CDR2 FYNNEI. Trimming pared 6 bases from V and 3 bases from J, leaving 14 bases between. CDR3 length: 14 amino acids. CDR3 bases: TGTGCCAGCAGCGGCGGGGGGATATACACTGAAGCTTTCTTT. Translation gives CASSGGGIYTEAFF.

V gene TRBV5-1 combines with J gene TRBJ1-2; D gene ambiguous. Germline CDR1 is SGHRS and CDR2 is YFSETQ. CDR3 length: 13 residues. V lost 7 bases to trimming and J lost 0 bases, with 10 bases between them. The CDR3, as DNA: TGCGCCAGCGGACCAGGAACTAACTATGGCTACACCTTC. This translates into CASGPGTNYGYTF.